The sample holds many counts of the clone carrying this T cell receptor (beta chain). The antigen is not known. At one of its ends the junction is not consistent with the germline gene, which may arise from a read error. The cDNA was produced through 5'RACE with 10-nucleotide random UMIs. Each CDR3 protein is one row after TCRdb ran MiXCR on the 5' RACE reads. The top ten clones hold about 5.3% of a sample with around 32,000 distinct CDR3 sequences, 12% of them seen once. The entry originates in a study of neurological immune-mediated disorders. PBMCs stored at -80 C, 2 million in total, were the source of the unsorted libraries. Germline CDR1 reads DFQATT; CDR2 reads SNEGSKA (reference sequence). The CDR3 covers 12 residues. General study results and limits: The study found the most TCR clonal expansion in HTLV-1-associated myelopathy and the least in multiple sclerosis, below healthy controls.

This receptor was taken from an older woman in good health. The J gene is TRBJ1-6, the V gene TRBV20-1; 7 nucleotides agree with TRBD1. The sample was PBMCs. Here the CDR3 reads CSARGQWSPLHF. The CDR3 DNA reads as TGCAGTGCTAGGGGACAGTGGTCACCCCTACACTTT.